The 10 T cell receptor beta chains given below trace back to one sample, sequenced in a study of cytomegalovirus exposure and HLA in healthy donors (dated 2017 in TCRdb). Library generation was performed with the immunoSEQ multiplex PCR assay. A mixture of 60 forward primers for TCR Vbeta segments and 13 reverse primers for TCR Jbeta segments was used in the multiplex PCR. TCRdb took over this immuneACCESS table, retaining in-frame rearrangements with V and J assigned. Such tables are incomplete; in checked studies, under half of the missing clones stem from an unresolved V gene, and the remainder is unexplained. The sample data list 120,000 to 150,000 clones, and approximately 78% of these were observed just once. The ten largest clonotypes hold under 3% of the sample. Material: PBMCs. The receptors stem from a man in his forties or fifties in good health and CMV-seropositive.

V is TRBV9 and J is TRBJ1-4; the D gene is possibly TRBD1 (5 bases). V was clipped by 3 bases and J by 10 bases, with 28 bases between them. The CDR3 is 18 residues long. Germline CDR1 is SGDLS and CDR2 is YYNGEE. In DNA, the CDR3 is TGTGCCAGCAGCGACGACAGAACCTTACCCAACCGAATGGGAAAACTGTTTTTT. This gives the protein CASSDDRTLPNRMGKLFF.

The rearrangement joins TRBV4-1 to TRBJ2-7; tentatively, D is TRBD1 (6 bases). This CDR3 is 13 amino acids long. Germline CDR1 MGHRA, CDR2 YSYEKL. V was shortened by 3 bases and J by 5 bases, with 11 bases between the two germline ends. CDR3 coding DNA: TGCGCCAGCAGCCACCCAGGGGTCCACGAGCAGTACTTC. It encodes CASSHPGVHEQYF.

J is TRBJ2-2 and V is TRBV7-2, with 11 nucleotides matching TRBD1. Germline V gene lookup returns CDR1 SGHTA and CDR2 FQGNSA. The CDR3 covers 15 residues. The J segment lost 5 bases and the V segment lost 5 bases, leaving 4 bases of the junction unmatched. CDR3 sequence (DNA): TGTGCCAGCAGCCTCGGACAGGGGGCAACCGGGGAGCTGTTTTTT. It specifies CASSLGQGATGELFF. The full variable domain, with the rest looked up from reference TRBV7-2 and TRBJ2-2, is GAGVSQSPSNKVTEKGKDVELRCDPISGHTALYWYRQSLGQGLEFLIYFQGNSAPDKSGLPSDRFSAERTGGSVSTLTIQRTQQEDSAVYLCASSLGQGATGELFFGEGSRLTVL.

Of note for this clone: The sample holds other DNA sequences that translate to the same CDR3. This sequence joins TRBV7-9 and TRBJ2-2, with 13 bases that match TRBD2. CDR1 and CDR2 (germline): SEHNR, FQNEAQ (reference sequence). The CDR3 extends over 15 amino acids. Trimming removed 3 bases from V and 5 bases from J; junction bases left unmatched: 0. The CDR3, as DNA: TGTGCCAGCAGCTTGGGACTAGCGGGGACCGGGGAGCTGTTTTTT. Translating gives CASSLGLAGTGELFF.

This chain uses TRBV7-8 with TRBJ2-2; the D is unclear. Per germline, CDR1 SGHVS and CDR2 FQNEAQ. V lost 2 bases and J lost 1, with 8 bases in between. The length of the CDR3 is 15 residues. The CDR3 is CASSLNNLNTGELFF. The CDR3 coding sequence is TGTGCCAGCAGCTTAAACAATTTGAACACCGGGGAGCTGTTTTTT.

V gene TRBV19 combines with J gene TRBJ2-7, with 14 positions matching TRBD2. Germline V lookup: CDR1 LNHDA, CDR2 SQIVND (reference sequence). The CDR3 extends over 18 amino acids. Losses at the gene ends were 5 bases for V and 2 bases for J; bases not matched to a gene: 11. CDR3 sequence reads: CASSRGLAGGSSPYEQYF. Written as DNA, the CDR3 is TGTGCCAGTAGTCGCGGACTAGCGGGAGGCTCTTCCCCCTACGAGCAGTACTTC.

The chain has TRBV27 and TRBJ2-1; 11 nucleotides align to TRBD1. There are 16 residues in the CDR3. The trim removed 2 bases at V and 4 bases at J, leaving 4 bases unmatched. The germline gives CDR1 MNHEY, CDR2 SMNVEV (reference sequence). The CDR3, as DNA: TGTGCCAGCAGTTTAGAAGGGACAGGGGGATACAATGAGCAGTTCTTC. This codes for CASSLEGTGGYNEQFF.

This clone was found a few times. The V gene is TRBV19, the J gene TRBJ1-5; D is possibly TRBD1 (6 bases). There are 15 residues in the CDR3. CDR1 and CDR2 from the germline V gene are LNHDA and SQIVND (reference sequence). V lost 5 bases and J 2 bases, leaving 13 bases between the germline ends. CDR3 sequence (DNA): TGTGCCAGTAGTCTTGGGGACACTCGCAATCAGCCCCAGCATTTT. This gives the protein CASSLGDTRNQPQHF.

The chain recombines TRBV18 with TRBJ1-5; TRBD1 might be the D (6 bases). Germline V CDR1 and CDR2: KGHSH, LQKENI. V was pared by 4 bases and J by 3 bases, with 10 bases between. CDR3 length: 14 residues. The CDR3 reads CASSLTGNNQPQHF. Here the CDR3 DNA reads TGTGCCAGCTCACTAACAGGGAACAATCAGCCCCAGCATTTT.

V and J are TRBV7-3 and TRBJ2-2; TRBD2 agrees at 8 bases. Germline assignment: CDR1 SGHTA and CDR2 FQGTGA. The CDR3 length is 17 residues. V shed 0 bases, J shed 5 bases, and the junction held 8 bases outside the gene matches. CDR3 loop: CASSLTSGTPGTGELFF. As DNA, the CDR3 is TGTGCCAGCAGCTTAACTAGCGGGACCCCCGGAACCGGGGAGCTGTTTTTT.